A single sample is the source of the 25 T cell receptor beta chains below, sequenced in a study of blood T cell repertoires in COVID-19 (dated by TCRdb to the early 2020s). Libraries were built with the immunoSEQ multiplex PCR assay. TCRdb took this table from immuneACCESS and kept in-frame rearrangements with V and J called. Such tables lack part of the clones; where checked against another copy, unresolved V genes explain under half of the gap, and the rest is unexplained. The sample yields about 46,000 clones; roughly 88% were counted once. The ten largest clones represent 8% of the sample. The sample comprised peripheral blood. The receptor source for this set is a man aged 45 to 65 with acute or convalescent COVID-19.

The rearrangement links TRBV9 to TRBJ1-4; D may be TRBD1 (5 bases). V was clipped by 4 bases and J by 4 bases, with 14 bases between them. CDR1 is SGDLS and CDR2 is YYNGEE in the germline V gene. The CDR3 is 15 residues long. The CDR3 reads CASSSSTGFNEKLFF. For the CDR3, the DNA is TGTGCCAGCAGCTCCTCCACAGGATTTAATGAAAAACTGTTTTTT.

The V gene is TRBV2, the J gene TRBJ2-3; 7 bases are shared with TRBD2. Looked up from germline, CDR1 is SNHLY and CDR2 is FYNNEI. The CDR3 length is 15 residues. The ends lost 3 bases at V and 4 bases at J; junction bases unmatched: 7. The CDR3: CASSDGERDADTQYF. In DNA, the CDR3 is TGTGCCAGCAGTGATGGCGAGCGGGACGCAGATACGCAGTATTTT.

V usage is TRBV5-4 and J usage is TRBJ1-2, with 9 bases matching TRBD1. V shed 2 bases, J shed 6 bases, and the junction held 2 bases outside the gene matches. The germline V gene has CDR1 SGHNT and CDR2 YYREEE (reference sequence). The CDR3 extends over 13 amino acids. In DNA, the CDR3 is TGTGCCAGCAGCTTACAGGGGGCCGATGGCTACACCTTC. It is translated as CASSLQGADGYTF.

The chain is built from TRBV12-3 or TRBV12-4 and TRBJ2-5; 8 bases are a match to TRBD2. The ends lost 6 bases at V and 4 bases at J; junction bases unmatched: 4. The CDR3 runs 13 residues. The CDR3 here is CASSTGGPETQYF. CDR3 in DNA: TGTGCCAGCAGCACGGGGGGGCCAGAGACCCAGTACTTC.

The V gene is TRBV12-3 or TRBV12-4, the J gene TRBJ2-5; perhaps TRBD2 as D (6 bases). The V gene lost 6 bases and the J gene lost 5 bases, with 10 bases spanning the gap. The CDR3 contains 12 residues. The CDR3: CASRGEAETQYF. In DNA form, the CDR3 reads TGTGCCAGCAGGGGGGAGGCCGAGACCCAGTACTTC.

This clone was detected only once. This CDR3 reads CASSSKTGTDTEAFF. The CDR3 coding sequence is TGTGCCAGCAGCTCTAAGACAGGGACTGACACTGAAGCTTTCTTT. The chain recombines TRBV5-6 with TRBJ1-1, with 7 bases aligning to TRBD1. The CDR3 loop spans 15 amino acids. CDR1 SGHDT and CDR2 YYEEEE come from the germline V gene. V lost 3 bases, J lost 3 bases, and 8 bases stayed unmatched.

The rearrangement uses TRBV7-2 and TRBJ2-1, with 11 bases that match TRBD2. The V and J ends lost 0 bases and 8 bases, in that order; junction bases with no gene match: 12. CDR3 length equals 18 residues. Germline CDR1 is SGHTA and CDR2 is FQGNSA. CDR3 amino acids: CASSLASGGAARVYEQFF. For the CDR3, the DNA is TGTGCCAGCAGCTTAGCTAGCGGGGGGGCCGCCCGGGTGTATGAGCAGTTCTTC.

The rearrangement links TRBV9 to TRBJ1-4; TRBD1 might be the D (5 bases). Per germline, CDR1 SGDLS and CDR2 YYNGEE. This CDR3 has 14 residues. Between the trimmed V and J ends, which lost 6 bases and 6 bases, there was a span of 15 bases. The CDR3 coding sequence is TGTGCCAGCAACGGACACCCCTGGGATGAAAAACTGTTTTTT. It translates to CASNGHPWDEKLFF.

This chain joins TRBV5-1 and TRBJ2-2, with 13 nucleotides matching TRBD2. Germline assignment: CDR1 SGHRS and CDR2 YFSETQ. The CDR3 totals 20 residues. The ends lost 1 base at V and 0 bases at J; junction bases unmatched: 9. The CDR3 sequence is CASSLNSPTSGGTNTGELFF. CDR3 in DNA: TGCGCCAGCAGCTTGAATTCTCCGACTAGCGGGGGGACGAACACCGGGGAGCTGTTTTTT. Full variable domain (missing parts from reference TRBV5-1 and TRBJ2-2): KAGVTQTPRYLIKTRGQQVTLSCSPISGHRSVSWYQQTPGQGLQFLFEYFSETQRNKGNFPGRFSGRQFSNSRSEMNVSTLELGDSALYLCASSLNSPTSGGTNTGELFFGEGSRLTVL.

The rearrangement joins TRBV6-1 to TRBJ1-2; 9 bases are shared with TRBD1. V lost 3 bases, J lost 7 bases, and 9 bases stayed unmatched. Germline CDR1 and CDR2: MNHNS and SASEGT. The CDR3 extends over 15 amino acids. The CDR3 DNA sequence: TGTGCCAGCAGTGACACAGGGGGCGCGTTGGGTGGCTACACCTTC. This sequence encodes CASSDTGGALGGYTF.

The chain carries TRBV12-3 or TRBV12-4 and TRBJ1-2; 10 positions match TRBD1. The junction had 7 bases not matched to a gene; V was cut back by 7 bases and J by 8 bases. This CDR3 has 13 residues. The CDR3 protein is CASTPGQGKGYTF. DNA of the CDR3: TGTGCCAGCACCCCGGGACAGGGGAAGGGCTACACCTTC.

The V and J genes are TRBV5-1 and TRBJ2-7; weak D call: TRBD2 (6 bases). The CDR3 is 15 residues long. The V gene's germline CDR1 is SGHRS and CDR2 YFSETQ. Deletions cut 5 bases from V and 4 bases from J, with 19 bases between. CDR3 in DNA: TGCGCCAGCAGGGCCGGGACTCGAACCGATTACGAGCAGTACTTC. Protein: CASRAGTRTDYEQYF.

The CDR3 bases are TGTGCCAGCAGTGAAAGGCAGGGGGGATTAGGCTACACCTTC. Amino acids: CASSERQGGLGYTF. The rearrangement uses TRBV6-1 and TRBJ1-2, with 7 bases that match TRBD1. Germline CDR1 MNHNS, CDR2 SASEGT. Germline trimming cut 2 bases from V and 8 bases from J; bases unmatched to any gene: 8. This CDR3 is built from 14 residues.

The chain recombines TRBV9 with TRBJ2-3, with 13 bases fitting TRBD2. This CDR3 is 17 amino acids long. Germline loops: CDR1 SGDLS, CDR2 YYNGEE. The J segment lost 2 bases and the V segment lost 4 bases, leaving 7 bases of the junction unmatched. The DNA of the CDR3 is TGTGCCAGCAGCCCAATGACTAGCGGGGGGCCCACAGATACGCAGTATTTT. This gives the protein CASSPMTSGGPTDTQYF.

This clone was observed a single time. The chain employs TRBV13 and TRBJ2-7, with TRBD2 matching 9 bases. The CDR3 is 16 amino acids. Unmatched junction bases numbered 5, after V lost 1 base and J lost 1 base. Germline lookup yields CDR1 PRHDT and CDR2 FYEKMQ (reference sequence). This CDR3 reads CASSLVAGDESYEQYF. DNA of the CDR3: TGTGCCAGCAGCTTAGTAGCGGGAGACGAGTCCTACGAGCAGTACTTC.

The J gene is TRBJ1-2, the V gene TRBV7-9, with TRBD1 matching over 8 bases. CDR3 length: 13 amino acids. J was trimmed by 8 bases and V by 5 bases; bases with no gene match: 7. Germline-derived CDR1 and CDR2 are SEHNR and FQNEAQ (reference sequence). CDR3 nucleotides: TGTGCCAGCAGCCCCGGACAGGGAGGCGGCTACACCTTC. Translated: CASSPGQGGGYTF.

The genes are TRBV4-2 and TRBJ2-3; 9 positions match TRBD2. The CDR3 covers 16 residues. The germline gives CDR1 LGHNA, CDR2 YNFKEQ. V gave up 1 base and J gave up 4 bases; unmatched junction bases: 6. The CDR3 bases are TGTGCCAGCAGCCAAGCGGCTAGCGGGGTGCCAGATACGCAGTATTTT. It encodes CASSQAASGVPDTQYF.

V and J are TRBV11-1 and TRBJ2-3, with D possibly being TRBD2 (6 bases). The V gene's germline CDR1 is SGHAT and CDR2 FQDESV (reference sequence). V shed 0 bases and J shed 9 bases, with 13 bases lying between them. This CDR3 has 14 amino acids. The CDR3, as DNA: TGTGCCAGCAGCTTAGCAGGGGACTTTGCGACGCAGTATTTT. This gives the protein CASSLAGDFATQYF.

J is TRBJ2-5 and V is TRBV3-1 (or the pseudogene TRBV3-2); the D gene is possibly TRBD2 (5 bases). Germline CDR1 is LGHDT and CDR2 is YNNKEL (reference sequence). The V end was cut by 1 base, the J end by 5 bases, with 11 bases between. CDR3 size: 14 residues. In DNA, the CDR3 is TGTGCCAGCAGCCAAGCTACTAGTCGGGAGACCCAGTACTTC. Encoded protein: CASSQATSRETQYF.

This clone was seen just once. The rearrangement links TRBV15 to TRBJ2-1; 7 bases fit TRBD2. This CDR3 is built from 15 residues. J gave up 2 bases and V 1 base, and 2 bases lay outside the gene matches. Germline assignment: CDR1 LNHNV and CDR2 YYDKDF (reference sequence). For the CDR3, the DNA is TGTGCCACCAGCAGAGTGGGGGGGGCCTACAATGAGCAGTTCTTC. It codes for CATSRVGGAYNEQFF.

The chain uses TRBV18 and TRBJ2-7; TRBD1 might be the D (6 bases). Deletions cut 8 bases from V and 2 bases from J, with 19 bases between. Germline V gene sequence: CDR1 KGHSH, CDR2 LQKENI. The CDR3 runs to 15 residues. The CDR3 reads CASPSVRQETYEQYF. CDR3 nucleotide sequence: TGTGCCAGCCCATCTGTCCGACAGGAGACCTACGAGCAGTACTTC.

The chain couples TRBV28 to TRBJ1-5; TRBD1 agrees at 9 bases. The CDR3 covers 15 residues. The germline V gene encodes CDR1 MDHEN and CDR2 SYDVKM. The ends lost 3 bases at V and 7 bases at J; junction bases unmatched: 7. The CDR3 protein is CASSFSTGGGQPQHF. For the CDR3, the DNA is TGTGCCAGCAGTTTTTCGACAGGGGGAGGACAGCCCCAGCATTTT.

This clone showed up just once. V usage is TRBV7-9 and J usage is TRBJ1-1; D might be TRBD1 (6 bases). Germline V lookup: CDR1 SEHNR, CDR2 FQNEAQ (reference sequence). The CDR3 extends over 15 amino acids. V dropped 0 bases and J dropped 1 base, with 9 bases sitting between them. The DNA for the CDR3 is TGTGCCAGCAGCTTAGCGTTGGGGGCGAACACTGAAGCTTTCTTT. Protein product: CASSLALGANTEAFF.

The J gene is TRBJ2-3, the V gene TRBV10-3; TRBD1 aligns across 9 bases. V gave up 4 bases and J gave up 3 bases; unmatched junction bases: 5. The germline gives CDR1 ENHRY, CDR2 SYGVKD. The CDR3 spans 15 residues. The CDR3 region is CAISVGQGGTDTQYF. The CDR3 DNA sequence: TGTGCCATCAGTGTGGGACAGGGAGGGACAGATACGCAGTATTTT.

The chain has TRBV6-4 and TRBJ2-1; 16 bases map to TRBD2. Germline CDR1 reads MRHNA; CDR2 reads SNTAGT. The CDR3 sequence is 15 residues long. With 5 bases clipped from V and 10 bases from J, the junction kept 5 bases outside the gene matches. The CDR3 loop is CASSPGLAGGNEQFF. In DNA, the CDR3 is TGTGCCAGCAGTCCGGGACTAGCGGGAGGGAACGAGCAGTTCTTC.